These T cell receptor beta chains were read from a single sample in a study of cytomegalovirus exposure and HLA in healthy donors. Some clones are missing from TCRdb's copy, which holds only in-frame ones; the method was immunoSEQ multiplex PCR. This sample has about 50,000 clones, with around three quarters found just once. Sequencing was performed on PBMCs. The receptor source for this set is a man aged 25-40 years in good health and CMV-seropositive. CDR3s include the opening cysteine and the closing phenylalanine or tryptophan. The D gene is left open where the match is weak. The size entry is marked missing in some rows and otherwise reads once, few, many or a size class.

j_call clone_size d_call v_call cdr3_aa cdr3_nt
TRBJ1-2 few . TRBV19 CASSMELRGGYTF TGTGCCAGTAGTATGGAGCTTAGGGGTGGCTACACCTTC
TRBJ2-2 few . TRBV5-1 CASSFYGAAGELFF TGCGCCAGCAGCTTCTATGGGGCAGCCGGGGAGCTGTTTTTT
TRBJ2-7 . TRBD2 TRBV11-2 CASSLGTSVTYEQYF TGTGCCAGCAGCTTAGGGACTAGCGTGACCTACGAGCAGTACTTC
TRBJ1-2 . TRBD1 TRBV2 CASSVVTGYGYTF TGTGCCAGCAGTGTAGTGACAGGGTATGGCTACACCTTC
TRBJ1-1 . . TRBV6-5 CASSYTGSWAGAFF TGTGCCAGCAGTTATACAGGGAGTTGGGCTGGAGCTTTCTTT
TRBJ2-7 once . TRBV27 CASSPSVLYEQYF TGTGCCAGCAGTCCCTCGGTCCTCTACGAGCAGTACTTC
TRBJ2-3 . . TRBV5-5 CASSPTDRTSTDTQYF TGTGCCAGCAGCCCCACCGACAGAACTAGCACAGATACGCAGTATTTT
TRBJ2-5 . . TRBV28 CASTPTSPLETQYF TGTGCCAGCACTCCGACTAGTCCGCTAGAGACCCAGTACTTC
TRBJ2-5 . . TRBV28 CASSQRTGQETQYF TGTGCCAGCAGCCAACGGACGGGGCAAGAGACCCAGTACTTC
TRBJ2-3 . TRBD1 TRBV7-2 CASSRRRQGADTQYF TGTGCCAGCAGCCGCCGGCGACAGGGTGCGGATACGCAGTATTTT
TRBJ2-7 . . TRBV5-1 CASSTSDSTYEQYF TGCGCCAGCAGCACCTCGGACAGTACCTACGAGCAGTACTTC
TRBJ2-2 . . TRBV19 CASSSGTSNTGELFF TGTGCCAGTAGTTCCGGGACATCCAACACCGGGGAGCTGTTTTTT
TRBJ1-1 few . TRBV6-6 CASSYPPGVNTEAFF TGTGCCAGCAGTTACCCCCCGGGGGTGAACACTGAAGCTTTCTTT
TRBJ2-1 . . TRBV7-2 CASSLVGAHNEQFF TGTGCCAGCAGCTTAGTGGGGGCCCACAATGAGCAGTTCTTC
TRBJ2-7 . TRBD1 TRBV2 CASSEQGVTYEQYF TGTGCCAGCAGTGAACAGGGGGTTACCTACGAGCAGTACTTC
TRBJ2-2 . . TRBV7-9 CSSSSNGRELFF TGTTCCAGCAGCTCAAATGGCCGGGAGCTGTTTTTT
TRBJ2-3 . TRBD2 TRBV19 CASREGGGSTDTQYF TGTGCCAGTAGAGAGGGCGGGGGGTCCACAGATACGCAGTATTTT
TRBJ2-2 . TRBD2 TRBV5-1 CASSQGLAIGELFF TGCGCCAGCAGCCAGGGACTAGCTATCGGGGAGCTGTTTTTT
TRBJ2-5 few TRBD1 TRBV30 CAWSPGDRQETQYF TGTGCCTGGAGTCCCGGGGACAGACAAGAGACCCAGTACTTC
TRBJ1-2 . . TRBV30 CAWSPPGFGYTF TGTGCCTGGAGTCCGCCAGGGTTTGGCTACACCTTC
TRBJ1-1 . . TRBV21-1 CASTPDRGRMNTEAFF TGTGCCAGCACCCCCGACAGGGGGCGTATGAACACTGAAGCTTTCTTT
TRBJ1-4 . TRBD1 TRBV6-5 CASSFGQDREKLFF TGTGCCAGCAGTTTTGGACAGGATCGGGAAAAACTGTTTTTT
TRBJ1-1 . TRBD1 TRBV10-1 CATRTGLDTEAFF TGCGCCACCCGGACAGGGCTGGACACTGAAGCTTTCTTT
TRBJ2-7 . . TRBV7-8 CASSLGTGGEFSYEQYF TGTGCCAGCAGCTTAGGAACAGGGGGGGAGTTTTCCTACGAGCAGTACTTC
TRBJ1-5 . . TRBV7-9 CASSPAPDGRDQPQHF TGTGCCAGCAGCCCCGCCCCGGACGGGAGGGATCAGCCCCAGCATTTT
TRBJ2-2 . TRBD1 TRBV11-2 CASSHLQGARELFF TGTGCCAGCAGCCATCTCCAGGGGGCACGGGAGCTGTTTTTT
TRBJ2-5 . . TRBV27 CASSLTPYQETQYF TGTGCCAGCAGTTTGACACCGTACCAAGAGACCCAGTACTTC
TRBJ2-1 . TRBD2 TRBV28 CASSFRRGGRHNEQFF TGTGCCAGCAGTTTTCGACGGGGGGGCCGTCACAATGAGCAGTTCTTC
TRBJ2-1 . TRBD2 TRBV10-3 CAISESSGGLYNEQFF TGTGCCATCAGTGAATCTAGCGGGGGGCTATACAATGAGCAGTTCTTC
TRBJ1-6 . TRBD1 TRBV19 CATTSDRVEGPLHF TGTGCCACCACCAGCGACAGGGTGGAAGGACCCCTCCACTTT
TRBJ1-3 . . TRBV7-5 CVRSLDRGPGNTIYF TGTGTCAGAAGCTTAGACAGGGGGCCTGGAAACACCATATATTTT
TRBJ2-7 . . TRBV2 CASSVLSYEQYF TGTGCCAGCAGTGTCCTCTCCTACGAGCAGTACTTC
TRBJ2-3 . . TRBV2 CASSDPGQRNRDF TGTGCCAGCAGTGACCCGGGACAAAGAAATCGGGATTTT
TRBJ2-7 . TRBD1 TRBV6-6 CASSDGQGYEQYF TGTGCCAGCAGTGACGGACAGGGGTACGAGCAGTACTTC
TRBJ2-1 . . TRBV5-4 CASSPRGPNEQFF TGTGCCAGCAGCCCAAGAGGTCCAAATGAGCAGTTCTTC
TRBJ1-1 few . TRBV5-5 CARWYQGLGTEAFF TGTGCCAGATGGTATCAGGGTCTAGGCACTGAAGCTTTCTTT
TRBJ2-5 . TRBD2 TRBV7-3 CASSLTSGGVRETQYF TGTGCCAGCAGTTTGACTAGCGGGGGGGTCAGGGAGACCCAGTACTTC
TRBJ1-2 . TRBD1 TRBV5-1 CASSLEFQGAWGYTF TGCGCCAGCAGCTTGGAATTCCAGGGGGCCTGGGGCTACACCTTC
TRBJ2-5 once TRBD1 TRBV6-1 CASSDRQGTETQYF TGTGCCAGCAGCGACCGACAGGGGACGGAGACCCAGTACTTC
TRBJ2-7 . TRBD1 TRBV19 CASSMTGTGLYEQYF TGTGCCAGTAGTATGACCGGGACAGGGCTCTACGAGCAGTACTTC
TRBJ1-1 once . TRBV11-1 CASSLGYLNTEAFF TGTGCCAGCAGCTTAGGGTACTTGAACACTGAAGCTTTCTTT
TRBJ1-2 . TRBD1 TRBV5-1 CASSLAAGQGDGYTF TGCGCCAGCAGCTTGGCCGCGGGACAGGGGGATGGCTACACCTTC
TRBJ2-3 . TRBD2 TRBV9 CASSVTGGETDTQYF TGTGCCAGCAGCGTTACGGGGGGAGAGACAGATACGCAGTATTTT
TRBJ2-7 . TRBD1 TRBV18 CASSPGTGAYEQYF TGTGCCAGCTCACCTGGGACAGGGGCCTACGAGCAGTACTTC
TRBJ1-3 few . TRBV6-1 CASSALQGSGSGNTIYF TGTGCCAGCAGTGCATTACAGGGTTCGGGCTCTGGAAACACCATATATTTT
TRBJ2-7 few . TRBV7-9 CASSLETTASIVGF TGTGCCAGCAGCTTAGAAACTACCGCCTCGATCGTGGGCTTC
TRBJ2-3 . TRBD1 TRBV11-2 CASRPTGLNVDTQYF TGTGCCAGCAGACCGACAGGGTTGAATGTGGATACGCAGTATTTT
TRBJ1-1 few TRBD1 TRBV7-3 CASSPQGASTEAFF TGTGCCAGCAGCCCCCAGGGGGCGAGCACTGAAGCTTTCTTT
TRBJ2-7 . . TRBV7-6 CASSLDPDSYTYEQYF TGTGCCAGCAGCTTAGATCCAGACAGTTATACCTACGAGCAGTACTTC
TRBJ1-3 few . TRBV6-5 CASSYRKRGPANTIYF TGTGCCAGCAGTTACCGAAAAAGAGGCCCGGCAAACACCATATATTTT
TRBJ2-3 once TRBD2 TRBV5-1 CASSLALHPGGRTDTQYF TGCGCCAGCAGCTTGGCGCTTCACCCGGGGGGGCGCACAGATACGCAGTATTTT
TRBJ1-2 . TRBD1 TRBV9 CASSVDLVGTGNGYTF TGTGCCAGCAGCGTAGATCTAGTTGGGACAGGGAATGGCTACACCTTC
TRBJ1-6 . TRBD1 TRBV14 CASSPAKGGDSPLHF TGTGCCAGCAGCCCCGCGAAAGGGGGCGATTCACCCCTCCACTTT
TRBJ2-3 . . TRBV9 CASSVGEGEKTDTQYF TGTGCCAGCAGCGTAGGGGAGGGGGAAAAAACAGATACGCAGTATTTT
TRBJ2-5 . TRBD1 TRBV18 CASSPGQGARETQYF TGTGCCAGCTCGCCGGGACAGGGGGCGAGGGAGACCCAGTACTTC
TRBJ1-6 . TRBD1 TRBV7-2 CASSHRTGGESYNSPLHF TGTGCCAGCAGCCATCGGACAGGTGGGGAATCCTATAATTCACCCCTCCACTTT
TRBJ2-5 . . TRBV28 CASSSPRETQYF TGTGCCAGCAGTTCTCCCAGGGAGACCCAGTACTTC